These T cell receptor beta chains were read from a single sample in a study of blood T cell repertoires in COVID-19. Clones were read by immunoSEQ multiplex PCR, and TCRdb kept only the in-frame ones, dropping some. The sample records around 220,000 clones, around 90% being singletons. The sequencing sample was made of PBMCs or T cells enriched from blood (not recorded which). These receptor sequences come from a man aged 30 to 39 who had been exposed to COVID-19. CDR3s include the opening cysteine and the closing phenylalanine or tryptophan. D genes are given only for firm matches. Only part of the rows carry a size: once, few, many, or a class if the clone is expanded.

TRBV7-2	TRBJ1-6	.	.	CASSLVAGNSPLHF	TGTGCCAGCAGCTTAGTTGCGGGTAATTCACCCCTCCACTTT
TRBV25-1	TRBJ1-1	TRBD1	once	CASRMDRGQAFF	TGTGCCAGCAGGATGGACAGGGGCCAAGCTTTCTTT
TRBV14	TRBJ2-7	TRBD1	.	CASSHLGDRVSF	TGTGCCAGCAGCCACCTAGGGGACAGGGTCTCATTC
TRBV11-2	TRBJ1-1	.	.	CASSSFSVNTEAFF	TGTGCCAGCAGCTCCTTCAGTGTGAACACTGAAGCTTTCTTT
TRBV21-1	TRBJ2-2	.	.	CASQIVGLRGGHGELFF	TGTGCCAGTCAAATTGTAGGGTTGCGGGGGGGCCACGGGGAGCTGTTTTTT
TRBV27	TRBJ1-2	.	.	CASSATGNYGYTF	TGTGCCAGCAGTGCAACGGGTAACTATGGCTACACCTTC
TRBV20-1	TRBJ2-1	.	.	CSARATSEQFF	TGCAGTGCTAGAGCCACGAGTGAGCAGTTCTTC
TRBV5-4	TRBJ2-5	TRBD2	.	CASSETGGRGAGETQYF	TGTGCCAGCAGCGAAACGGGAGGGCGGGGGGCCGGAGAGACCCAGTACTTC
TRBV6-5	TRBJ1-5	.	.	CATSLQPQHF	TGTGCCACCAGCCTCCAGCCCCAGCATTTT
TRBV7-9	TRBJ2-5	.	.	CASSLNQQETQYF	TGTGCCAGCAGCTTGAACCAGCAAGAGACCCAGTACTTC
TRBV3-1/TRBV3-2	TRBJ1-4	.	.	CASSQDLLSLNEKLFF	TGTGCCAGCAGCCAAGATCTGTTAAGCCTTAATGAAAAACTGTTTTTT
TRBV13	TRBJ2-1	TRBD2	.	CASSSRQLSGANEQFF	TGTGCCAGCAGCTCTAGACAACTTAGCGGGGCAAATGAGCAGTTCTTC
TRBV19	TRBJ2-1	.	.	CATTDNYNEQFF	TGTGCCACCACCGACAACTACAATGAGCAGTTCTTC
TRBV6-2/TRBV6-3	TRBJ2-2	TRBD1	.	CASSTTGGYGELFF	TGTGCCAGCAGTACGACAGGGGGCTACGGGGAGCTGTTTTTT
TRBV7-3	TRBJ1-1	TRBD1	.	CASSPSGTGVIGEAFF	TGTGCCAGCAGCCCATCCGGGACAGGGGTAATCGGTGAAGCTTTCTTT
TRBV5-1	TRBJ1-3	.	.	CASSLVGQGNTIYF	TGCGCCAGCAGCTTGGTAGGACAGGGAAACACCATATATTTT
TRBV6-4	TRBJ2-1	.	.	CASSVSEVMGEQFF	TGTGCCAGCAGTGTCTCGGAGGTTATGGGTGAGCAGTTCTTC
TRBV14	TRBJ2-7	TRBD2	.	CASSQESGTSSYEQYF	TGTGCCAGCAGCCAAGAAAGCGGGACTTCCTCCTACGAGCAGTACTTC
TRBV5-4	TRBJ1-6	TRBD1	once	CASSRQGEGSPLHF	TGTGCCAGCAGCCGACAGGGTGAGGGATCACCCCTCCACTTT
TRBV10-3	TRBJ1-3	TRBD1	.	CAIGQAGPDFSGNTIYF	TGTGCCATCGGACAGGCTGGTCCCGATTTCTCTGGAAACACCATATATTTT
TRBV3-1/TRBV3-2	TRBJ1-4	.	.	CASSPQGETNEKLFF	TGTGCCAGCAGCCCGCAGGGCGAAACTAATGAAAAACTGTTTTTT
TRBV9	TRBJ1-2	TRBD1	.	CASSLTGANYGYTF	TGTGCCAGCAGCCTGACAGGGGCTAACTATGGCTACACCTTC
TRBV7-2	TRBJ1-1	.	.	CASSRPTGREWTEAFF	TGTGCCAGCAGCCGCCCGACAGGCAGGGAATGGACTGAAGCTTTCTTT
TRBV9	TRBJ2-3	TRBD1	once	CASSGDRGLADTQYF	TGTGCCAGCAGCGGGGACAGGGGACTCGCAGATACGCAGTATTTT
TRBV5-6	TRBJ1-2	TRBD1	.	CASSLLWDRVYYGYTF	TGTGCCAGCAGCTTGCTGTGGGACAGGGTTTACTATGGCTACACCTTC
TRBV27	TRBJ2-2	.	.	CASSLMGASVTGELFF	TGTGCCAGCAGTTTAATGGGGGCATCGGTCACCGGGGAGCTGTTTTTT
TRBV5-5	TRBJ1-3	TRBD1	.	CASSLAGQGSGNTIYF	TGTGCCAGCAGCCTGGCGGGACAGGGGTCTGGAAACACCATATATTTT
TRBV3-1/TRBV3-2	TRBJ2-4	TRBD1	.	CASSQVGQVKNIQYF	TGTGCCAGCAGCCAAGTGGGACAGGTCAAAAACATTCAGTACTTC
TRBV5-6	TRBJ2-2	TRBD1	.	CASSRDRGRGTGELFF	TGTGCCAGCAGCAGGGACAGGGGGCGCGGCACCGGGGAGCTGTTTTTT
TRBV4-1	TRBJ2-1	.	.	CASSRQGSPASYNEQFF	TGCGCCAGCAGCCGTCAGGGATCCCCTGCCTCCTACAATGAGCAGTTCTTC
TRBV28	TRBJ2-1	TRBD1	.	CASSFPGTGSYEQFF	TGTGCCAGCAGTTTCCCCGGGACAGGGAGTTATGAGCAGTTCTTC
TRBV30	TRBJ2-1	TRBD1	.	CAFAAGTGHEQFF	TGTGCCTTCGCAGCTGGGACAGGGCATGAGCAGTTCTTC
TRBV6-2/TRBV6-3	TRBJ2-5	TRBD1	.	CASSWTGKSETQYF	TGTGCCAGCAGTTGGACAGGGAAGAGTGAGACCCAGTACTTC
TRBV29-1	TRBJ1-1	.	.	CSVEGIQMNTEAFF	TGCAGCGTTGAAGGTATCCAGATGAACACTGAAGCTTTCTTT
TRBV6-5	TRBJ1-2	TRBD1	.	CASRTQGIGGYTF	TGTGCCAGCAGAACACAGGGGATCGGTGGCTACACCTTC
TRBV7-3	TRBJ1-6	.	.	CASSLGRAGSPLHF	TGTGCCAGCAGCTTGGGCAGGGCCGGTTCACCCCTCCACTTT
TRBV27	TRBJ2-3	TRBD2	.	CASSRLRDYNRTQYF	TGTGCCAGCAGTAGACTCCGGGACTACAACCGTACGCAGTATTTT
TRBV10-3	TRBJ1-6	.	once	CAISDREVRNSPLHF	TGTGCCATCAGTGACAGGGAGGTTCGGAATTCACCCCTCCACTTT
TRBV5-1	TRBJ2-2	TRBD2	.	CASMFTGGSTGELFF	TGCGCCAGCATGTTTACGGGGGGGAGCACCGGGGAGCTGTTTTTT
TRBV6-5	TRBJ2-7	.	.	CASRSTRRQTYEQYF	TGTGCCAGCAGATCAACTCGACGACAGACCTACGAGCAGTACTTC
TRBV18	TRBJ1-2	.	.	CASSPGQAIGKYGYTF	TGTGCCAGCTCACCGGGGCAGGCTATAGGAAAGTATGGCTACACCTTC
TRBV2	TRBJ1-4	.	.	CASQRTVTEKLFF	TGTGCCAGCCAAAGGACAGTGACTGAAAAACTGTTTTTT
TRBV12-3/TRBV12-4	TRBJ1-5	.	.	CASSLGAWGPQHF	TGTGCCAGCAGTTTGGGGGCTTGGGGGCCCCAGCATTTT
TRBV10-1	TRBJ2-3	.	.	CASGGASTDTQYF	TGCGCCAGCGGCGGGGCTAGCACAGATACGCAGTATTTT
TRBV5-8	TRBJ1-2	TRBD1	.	CASTYGTEYGYTF	TGTGCCAGCACCTACGGGACAGAGTATGGCTACACCTTC
TRBV11-1	TRBJ1-1	.	.	CASISDRRNTEAFF	TGTGCCAGCATCTCCGACAGGAGGAACACTGAAGCTTTCTTT
TRBV5-1	TRBJ1-4	TRBD1	.	CASSLGQGQGEKLFF	TGCGCCAGCAGCCTTGGACAGGGACAGGGAGAAAAACTGTTTTTT
TRBV12-5	TRBJ1-5	TRBD1	.	CASGLGTGRNQPQHF	TGTGCTAGTGGTTTGGGGACAGGACGGAATCAGCCCCAGCATTTT
TRBV6-5	TRBJ1-5	.	.	CASILGGNQPQHF	TGTGCCAGCATCCTGGGGGGGAATCAGCCCCAGCATTTT
TRBV18	TRBJ1-6	TRBD1	few	CASSPQQGANSPLHF	TGTGCCAGCTCACCACAACAGGGGGCAAATTCACCCCTCCACTTT
TRBV19	TRBJ1-6	TRBD1	.	CATSRTGTGNSPLHF	TGTGCCACTAGCCGAACCGGGACAGGTAATTCACCCCTCCACTTT